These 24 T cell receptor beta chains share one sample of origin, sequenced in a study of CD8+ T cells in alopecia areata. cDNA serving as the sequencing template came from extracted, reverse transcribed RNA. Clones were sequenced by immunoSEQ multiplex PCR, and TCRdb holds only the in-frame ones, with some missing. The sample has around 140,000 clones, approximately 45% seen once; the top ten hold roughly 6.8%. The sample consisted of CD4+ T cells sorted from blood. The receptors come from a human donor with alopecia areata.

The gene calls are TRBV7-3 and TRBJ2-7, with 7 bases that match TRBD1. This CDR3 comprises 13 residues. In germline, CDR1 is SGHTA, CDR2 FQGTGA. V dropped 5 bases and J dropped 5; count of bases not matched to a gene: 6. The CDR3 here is CASSITGAHEQYF. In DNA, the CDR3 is TGTGCCAGCAGCATCACAGGGGCCCACGAGCAGTACTTC.

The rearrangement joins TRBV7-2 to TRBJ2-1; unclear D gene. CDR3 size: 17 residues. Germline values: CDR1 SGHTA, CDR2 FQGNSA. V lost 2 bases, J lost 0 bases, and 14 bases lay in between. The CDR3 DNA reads TGTGCCAGCAGCTTACAGGCCGACTCAAGCTCCTACAATGAGCAGTTCTTC. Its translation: CASSLQADSSSYNEQFF.

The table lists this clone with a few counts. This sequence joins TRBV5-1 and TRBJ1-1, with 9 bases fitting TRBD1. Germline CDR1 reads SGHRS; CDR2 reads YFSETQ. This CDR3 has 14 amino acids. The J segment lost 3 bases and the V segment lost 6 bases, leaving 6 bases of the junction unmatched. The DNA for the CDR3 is TGCGCCAGCACCCTACAGGGGGCGGACACTGAAGCTTTCTTT. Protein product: CASTLQGADTEAFF.

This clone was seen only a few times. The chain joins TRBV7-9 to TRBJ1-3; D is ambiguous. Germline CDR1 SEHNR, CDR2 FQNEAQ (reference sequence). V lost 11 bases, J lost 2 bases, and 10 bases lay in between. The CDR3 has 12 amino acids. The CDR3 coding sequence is TGTGCCGCTGCTGGGGCTGGAAACACCATATATTTT. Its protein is CAAAGAGNTIYF.

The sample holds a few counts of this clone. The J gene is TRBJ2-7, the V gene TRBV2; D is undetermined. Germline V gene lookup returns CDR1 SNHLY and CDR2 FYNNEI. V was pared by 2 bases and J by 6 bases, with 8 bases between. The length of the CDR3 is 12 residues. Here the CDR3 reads CASSEIGIEQYF. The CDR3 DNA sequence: TGTGCCAGCAGTGAAATTGGGATCGAGCAGTACTTC.

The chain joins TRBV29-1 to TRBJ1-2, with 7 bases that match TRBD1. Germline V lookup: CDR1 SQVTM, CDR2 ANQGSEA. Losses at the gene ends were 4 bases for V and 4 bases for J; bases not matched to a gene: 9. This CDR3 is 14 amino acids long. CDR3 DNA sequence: TGCAGCGTTGCCGTACAGACAGGGACCTATGGCTACACCTTC. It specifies CSVAVQTGTYGYTF.

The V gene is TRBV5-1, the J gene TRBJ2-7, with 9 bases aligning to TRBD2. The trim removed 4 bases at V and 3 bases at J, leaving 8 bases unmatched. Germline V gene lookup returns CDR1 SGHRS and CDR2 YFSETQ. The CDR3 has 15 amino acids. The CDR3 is CASSTNSGSVYEQYF. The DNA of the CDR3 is TGCGCCAGCAGCACCAATAGCGGGAGTGTCTACGAGCAGTACTTC.

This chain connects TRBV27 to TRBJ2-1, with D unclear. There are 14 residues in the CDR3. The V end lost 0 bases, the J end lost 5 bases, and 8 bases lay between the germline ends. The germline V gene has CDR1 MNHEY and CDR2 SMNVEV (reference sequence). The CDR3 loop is CASSLSWSDNEQFF. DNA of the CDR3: TGTGCCAGCAGTTTATCTTGGAGCGACAATGAGCAGTTCTTC.

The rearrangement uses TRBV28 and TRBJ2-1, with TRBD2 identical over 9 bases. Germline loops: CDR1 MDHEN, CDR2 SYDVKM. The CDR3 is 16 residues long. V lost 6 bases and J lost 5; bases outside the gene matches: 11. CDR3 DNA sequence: TGTGCCAGCAGGCCAAATGGACTAGCGTGGCACAATGAGCAGTTCTTC. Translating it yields CASRPNGLAWHNEQFF.

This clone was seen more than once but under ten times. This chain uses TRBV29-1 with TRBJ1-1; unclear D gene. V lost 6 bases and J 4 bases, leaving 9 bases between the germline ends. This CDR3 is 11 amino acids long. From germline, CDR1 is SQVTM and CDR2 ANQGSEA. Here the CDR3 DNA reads TGCAGCGTCCAGATGTCCACTGAAGCTTTCTTT. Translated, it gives CSVQMSTEAFF.

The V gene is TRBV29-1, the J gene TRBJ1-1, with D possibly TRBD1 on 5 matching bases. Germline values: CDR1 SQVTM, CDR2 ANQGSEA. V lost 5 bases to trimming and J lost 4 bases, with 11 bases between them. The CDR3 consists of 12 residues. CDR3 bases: TGCAGCGTTTCAGGGTATGGCACTGAAGCTTTCTTT. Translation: CSVSGYGTEAFF. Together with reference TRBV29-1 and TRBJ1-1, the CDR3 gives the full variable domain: SAVISQKPSRDICQRGTSLTIQCQVDSQVTMMFWYRQQPGQSLTLIATANQGSEATYESGFVIDKFPISRPNLTFSTLTVSNMSPEDSSIYLCSVSGYGTEAFFGQGTRLTVV.

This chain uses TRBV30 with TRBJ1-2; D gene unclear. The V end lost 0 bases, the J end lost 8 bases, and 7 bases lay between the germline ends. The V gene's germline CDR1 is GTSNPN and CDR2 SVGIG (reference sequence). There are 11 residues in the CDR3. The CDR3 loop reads CAWSVAGGYTF. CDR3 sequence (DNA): TGTGCCTGGAGTGTCGCAGGAGGCTACACCTTC.

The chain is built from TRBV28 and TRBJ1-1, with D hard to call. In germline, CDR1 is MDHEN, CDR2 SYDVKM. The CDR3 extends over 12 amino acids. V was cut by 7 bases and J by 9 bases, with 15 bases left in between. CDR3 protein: CASTPAGVKAFF. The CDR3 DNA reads TGTGCCAGCACTCCGGCGGGAGTAAAAGCTTTCTTT. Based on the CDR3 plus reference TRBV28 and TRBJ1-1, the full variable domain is DVKVTQSSRYLVKRTGEKVFLECVQDMDHENMFWYRQDPGLGLRLIYFSYDVKMKEKGDIPEGYSVSREKKERFSLILESASTNQTSMYLCASTPAGVKAFFGQGTRLTVV.

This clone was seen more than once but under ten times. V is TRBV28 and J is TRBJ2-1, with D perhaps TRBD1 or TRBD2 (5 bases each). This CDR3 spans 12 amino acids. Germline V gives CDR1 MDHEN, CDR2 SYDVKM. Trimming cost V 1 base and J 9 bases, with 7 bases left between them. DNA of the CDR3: TGTGCCAGCAGTTTATTGGGACGTGAGCAGTTCTTC. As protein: CASSLLGREQFF.

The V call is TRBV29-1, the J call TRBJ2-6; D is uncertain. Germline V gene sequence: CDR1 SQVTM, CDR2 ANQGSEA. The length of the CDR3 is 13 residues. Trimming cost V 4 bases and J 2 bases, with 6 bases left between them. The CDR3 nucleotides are TGCAGCGTTGCCGGGCCTGGGGCCAACGTCCTGACTTTC. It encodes CSVAGPGANVLTF.

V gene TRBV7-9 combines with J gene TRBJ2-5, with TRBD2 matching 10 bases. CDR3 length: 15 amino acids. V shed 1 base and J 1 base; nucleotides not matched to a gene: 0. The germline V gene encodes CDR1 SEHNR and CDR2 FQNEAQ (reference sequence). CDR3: CASSLGTSGQETQYF. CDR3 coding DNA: TGTGCCAGCAGCTTAGGGACTAGCGGCCAAGAGACCCAGTACTTC.

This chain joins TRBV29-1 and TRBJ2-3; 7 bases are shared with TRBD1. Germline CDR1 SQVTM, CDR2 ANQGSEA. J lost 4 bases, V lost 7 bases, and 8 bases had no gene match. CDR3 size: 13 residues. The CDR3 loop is CSGRGGGPDTQYF. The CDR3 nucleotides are TGCAGCGGCAGAGGGGGCGGCCCAGATACGCAGTATTTT.

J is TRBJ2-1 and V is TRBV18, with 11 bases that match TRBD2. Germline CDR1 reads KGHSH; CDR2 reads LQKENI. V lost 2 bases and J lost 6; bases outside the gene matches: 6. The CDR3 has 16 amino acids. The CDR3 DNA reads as TGTGCCAGCTCACCAAAACTAGCGGGGGACTCCAATGAGCAGTTCTTC. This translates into CASSPKLAGDSNEQFF.

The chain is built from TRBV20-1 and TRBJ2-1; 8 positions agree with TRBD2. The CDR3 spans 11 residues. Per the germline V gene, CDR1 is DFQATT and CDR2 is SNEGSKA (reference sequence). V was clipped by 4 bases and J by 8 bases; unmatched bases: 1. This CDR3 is CSATGLDEQFF. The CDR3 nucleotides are TGCAGTGCTACGGGACTAGATGAGCAGTTCTTC.

CDR3 coding DNA: TGCGCCAGCAGCTTGATTAGCGGCTACGAGCAGTACTTC. Translation gives CASSLISGYEQYF. The genes are TRBV5-1 and TRBJ2-7; tentative D call: TRBD2 (6 bases). V was trimmed by 1 base and J by 3 bases, leaving 8 bases between them. The CDR3 is 13 residues long. CDR1 SGHRS and CDR2 YFSETQ come from the germline V gene. The whole variable domain, remainder taken from reference TRBV5-1 and TRBJ2-7, is KAGVTQTPRYLIKTRGQQVTLSCSPISGHRSVSWYQQTPGQGLQFLFEYFSETQRNKGNFPGRFSGRQFSNSRSEMNVSTLELGDSALYLCASSLISGYEQYFGPGTRLTVT.

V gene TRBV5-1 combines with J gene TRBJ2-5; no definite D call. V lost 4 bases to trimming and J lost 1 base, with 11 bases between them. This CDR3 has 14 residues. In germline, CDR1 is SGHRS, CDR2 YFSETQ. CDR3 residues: CASSLNPPQETQYF. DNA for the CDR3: TGCGCCAGCAGCCTGAACCCTCCCCAAGAGACCCAGTACTTC.

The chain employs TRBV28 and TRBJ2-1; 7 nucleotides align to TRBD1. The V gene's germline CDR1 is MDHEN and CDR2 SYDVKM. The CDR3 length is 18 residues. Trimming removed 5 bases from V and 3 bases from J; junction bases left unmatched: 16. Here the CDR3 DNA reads TGTGCCAGCAGTATGGGCCCAAGGACAGGCAATTTCTACAATGAGCAGTTCTTC. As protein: CASSMGPRTGNFYNEQFF.

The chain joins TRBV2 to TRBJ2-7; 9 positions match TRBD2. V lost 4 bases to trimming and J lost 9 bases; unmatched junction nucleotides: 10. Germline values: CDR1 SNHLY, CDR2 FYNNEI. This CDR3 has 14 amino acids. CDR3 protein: CASSVAGEGPRQYF. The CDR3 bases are TGTGCCAGCAGTGTAGCGGGAGAGGGACCGCGGCAGTACTTC. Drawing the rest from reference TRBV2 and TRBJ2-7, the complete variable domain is EPEVTQTPSHQVTQMGQEVILRCVPISNHLYFYWYRQILGQKVEFLVSFYNNEISEKSEIFDDQFSVERPDGSNFTLKIRSTKLEDSAMYFCASSVAGEGPRQYFGPGTRLTVT.

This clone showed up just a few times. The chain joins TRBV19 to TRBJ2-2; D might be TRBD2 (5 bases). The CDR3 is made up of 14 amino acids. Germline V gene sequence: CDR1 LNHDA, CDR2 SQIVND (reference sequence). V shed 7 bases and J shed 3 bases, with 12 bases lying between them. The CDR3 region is CASIDSGDTGELFF. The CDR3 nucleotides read TGTGCCAGTATTGATTCCGGGGACACCGGGGAGCTGTTTTTT.